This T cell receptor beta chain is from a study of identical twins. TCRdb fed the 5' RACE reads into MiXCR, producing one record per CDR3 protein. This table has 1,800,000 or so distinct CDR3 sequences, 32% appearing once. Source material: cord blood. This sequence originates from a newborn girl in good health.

CDR3 bases: TGTGCCAGCAGTTGCAGACTAGCGGGAGGGTTGGAGACCCAGTACTTC. It translates to CASSCRLAGGLETQYF. V and J are TRBV6-5 and TRBJ2-5, with 14 bases fitting TRBD2. Germline assignment: CDR1 MNHEY and CDR2 SVGAGI. The CDR3 is 16 residues long. The V segment lost 4 bases and the J segment 5 bases; nucleotides outside the gene matches: 6.